The T cell receptor beta chain under discussion was sequenced for a study of blood T cell repertoires in COVID-19. Cohorts were determined from participant-reported clinical history. The recovered donors of Cohort 3 showed two negative PCRs, clearance, or symptom resolution. Original analysis: Amplification with reference gene primers provided the estimates of nucleated cell counts. Produced via immunoSEQ multiplex PCR; TCRdb's table is partial and in-frame only. D and trimming were read from the DNA, whereas the V and J calls and clone size are those reported in that table. The table lists over 250,000 clones, about nine tenths of them singletons, with about 3% in the top ten. The V gene's germline CDR1 is SGHNT and CDR2 YYREEE (reference sequence). CDR3 length equals 14 residues. V was pared by 4 bases and J by 5 bases, with 6 bases of the junction left unmatched.

This receptor was identified in a woman between 45 and 60 years old who had recovered from COVID-19. Input material: PBMCs or T cells enriched from blood (not recorded which). The chain uses TRBV5-4 and TRBJ2-1; 7 nucleotides agree with TRBD1. The CDR3 nucleotides are TGTGCCAGCAGCAAAACCGGGACAGACAATGAGCAGTTCTTC. Residues: CASSKTGTDNEQFF.